This TCR beta chain was sequenced in a study of cytomegalovirus exposure and HLA in healthy donors. The protocol was immunoSEQ multiplex PCR, while the TCRdb copy is restricted to in-frame clones and leaves out a portion. The table includes about 70,000 clones, 94% detected once. Trimming took 4 bases from V and 6 from J, leaving 15 bases between them. CDR3 length equals 14 residues. The germline CDR1 and CDR2 sequences are SGDLS and YYNGEE. The receptor was derived from a man in his late teens or twenties in good health and CMV-seropositive. The material sequenced was PBMCs. V is TRBV9 and J is TRBJ2-3; tentative D call: TRBD1 (6 bases). The chain's CDR3 is CASSKQGRGDTQYF. CDR3 coding DNA: TGTGCCAGCAGCAAACAGGGACGAGGGGATACGCAGTATTTT.